This TCR beta chain was sequenced during a study of radiotherapy plus CTLA-4 blockade in lung cancer. Study results and caveats: Researchers report tumor-derived TCR clones expanding in blood after radiotherapy plus ipilimumab.

Points on this clone: Antigen: not known.

The CDR3 spans 13 residues. Per germline, CDR1 MNHEY and CDR2 SVGAGI. Trimming cost V 4 bases and J 4 bases, with 8 bases left between them. The table came from immunoSEQ multiplex PCR; TCRdb's copy has only in-frame clones and leaves some out. This repertoire shows tens of thousands of clones, approximately 81% found once; its top ten account for roughly 26%. V and J are TRBV6-5 and TRBJ1-5; D call uncertain. The material sequenced was peripheral blood, taken from a patient treated with radiotherapy plus ipilimumab. This TCR came from a human donor with non-small cell lung cancer whose response to radiotherapy plus ipilimumab could not be evaluated. DNA for the CDR3: TGTGCCAGCAGTTTAGACATAAATCAGCCCCAGCATTTT. Its translation: CASSLDINQPQHF.